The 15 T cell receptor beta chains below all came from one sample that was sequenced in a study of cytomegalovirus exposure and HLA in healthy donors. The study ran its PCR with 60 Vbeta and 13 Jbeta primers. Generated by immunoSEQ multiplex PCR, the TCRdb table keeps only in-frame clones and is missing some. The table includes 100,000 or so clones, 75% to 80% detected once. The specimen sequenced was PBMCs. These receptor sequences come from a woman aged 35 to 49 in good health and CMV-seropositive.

The CDR3 DNA is TGTGCCAGTAGTATTGCGGGGGGACGCTACCAAGAGACCCAGTACTTC. It yields the protein CASSIAGGRYQETQYF. The rearrangement uses TRBV19 and TRBJ2-5; 8 bases are a match to TRBD2. The germline gives CDR1 LNHDA, CDR2 SQIVND (reference sequence). The CDR3 runs to 16 residues. V was pared by 3 bases and J by 0 bases, with 6 bases of the junction left unmatched.

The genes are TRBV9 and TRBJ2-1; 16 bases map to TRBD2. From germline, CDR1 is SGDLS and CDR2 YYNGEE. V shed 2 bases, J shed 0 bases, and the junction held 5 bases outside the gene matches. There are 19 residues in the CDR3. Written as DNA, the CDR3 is TGTGCCAGCAGCGTCTCGGGACTAGCGGGAGGGAGCTCCTACAATGAGCAGTTCTTC. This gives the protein CASSVSGLAGGSSYNEQFF.

The CDR3 DNA follows: TGTGCCAGCAGCTTAGGTCCAGAGAACACTGAAGCTTTCTTT. Protein: CASSLGPENTEAFF. This rearrangement joins TRBV7-6 to TRBJ1-1, with D unresolved. Trimming cost V 1 base and J 1 base, with 7 bases left between them. Germline loops: CDR1 SGHVS, CDR2 FNYEAQ. The CDR3 runs 14 residues.

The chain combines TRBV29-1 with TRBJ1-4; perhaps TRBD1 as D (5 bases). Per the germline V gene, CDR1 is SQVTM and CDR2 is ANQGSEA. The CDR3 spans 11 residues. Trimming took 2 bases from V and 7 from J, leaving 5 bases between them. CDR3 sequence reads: CSVEQGEKLFF. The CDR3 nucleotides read TGCAGCGTTGAACAGGGTGAAAAACTGTTTTTT.

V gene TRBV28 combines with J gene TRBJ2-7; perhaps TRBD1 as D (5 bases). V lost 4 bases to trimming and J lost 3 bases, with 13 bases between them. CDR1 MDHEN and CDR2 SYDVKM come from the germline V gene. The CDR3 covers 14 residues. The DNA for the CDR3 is TGTGCCAGCAGTTCCCTGGACAAAAACTACGAGCAGTACTTC. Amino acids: CASSSLDKNYEQYF.

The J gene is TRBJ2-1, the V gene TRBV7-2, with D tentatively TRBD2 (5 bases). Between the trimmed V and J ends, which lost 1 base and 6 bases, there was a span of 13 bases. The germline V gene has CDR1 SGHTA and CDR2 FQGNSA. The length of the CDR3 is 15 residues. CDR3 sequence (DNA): TGTGCCAGCAGCTTAGGACCCGGGAAGGGCAATGAGCAGTTCTTC. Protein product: CASSLGPGKGNEQFF.

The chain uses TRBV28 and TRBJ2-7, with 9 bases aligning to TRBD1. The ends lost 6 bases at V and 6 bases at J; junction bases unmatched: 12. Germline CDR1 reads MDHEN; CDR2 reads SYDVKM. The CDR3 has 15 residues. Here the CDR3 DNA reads TGTGCCAGCAGAAGACCGGGACAGGGAAGGGGCGAGCAGTACTTC. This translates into CASRRPGQGRGEQYF. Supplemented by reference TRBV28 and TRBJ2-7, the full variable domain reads DVKVTQSSRYLVKRTGEKVFLECVQDMDHENMFWYRQDPGLGLRLIYFSYDVKMKEKGDIPEGYSVSREKKERFSLILESASTNQTSMYLCASRRPGQGRGEQYFGPGTRLTVT.

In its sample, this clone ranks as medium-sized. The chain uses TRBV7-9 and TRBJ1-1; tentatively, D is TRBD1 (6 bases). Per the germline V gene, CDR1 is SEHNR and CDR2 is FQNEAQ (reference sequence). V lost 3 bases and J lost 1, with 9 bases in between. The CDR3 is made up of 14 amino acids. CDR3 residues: CASSFRGENTEAFF. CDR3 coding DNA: TGTGCCAGCAGCTTCAGGGGAGAGAACACTGAAGCTTTCTTT.

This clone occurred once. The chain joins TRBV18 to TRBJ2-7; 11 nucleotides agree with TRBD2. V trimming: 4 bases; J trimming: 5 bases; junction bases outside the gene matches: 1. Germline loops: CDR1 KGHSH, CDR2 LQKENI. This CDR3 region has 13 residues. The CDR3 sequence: CASSQGLADEQYF. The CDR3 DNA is TGTGCCAGCTCACAGGGACTAGCGGACGAGCAGTACTTC.

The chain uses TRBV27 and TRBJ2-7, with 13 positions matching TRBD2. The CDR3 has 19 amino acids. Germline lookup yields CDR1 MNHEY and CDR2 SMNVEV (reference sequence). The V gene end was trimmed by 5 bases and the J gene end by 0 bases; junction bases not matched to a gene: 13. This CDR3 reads CASSVSGLAGPLDSYEQYF. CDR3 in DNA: TGTGCCAGCAGTGTTTCGGGACTAGCGGGACCCTTAGACTCCTACGAGCAGTACTTC.

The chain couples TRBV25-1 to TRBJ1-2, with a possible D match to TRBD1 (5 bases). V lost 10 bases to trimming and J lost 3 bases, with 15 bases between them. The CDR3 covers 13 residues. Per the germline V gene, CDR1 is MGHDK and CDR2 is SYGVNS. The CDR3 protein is CATSTASDYGYTF. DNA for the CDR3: TGTGCCACCTCGACAGCATCCGACTATGGCTACACCTTC.

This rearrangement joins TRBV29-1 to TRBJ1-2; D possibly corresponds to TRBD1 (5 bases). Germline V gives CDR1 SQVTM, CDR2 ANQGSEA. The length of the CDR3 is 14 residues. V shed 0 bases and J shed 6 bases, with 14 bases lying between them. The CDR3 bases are TGCAGCGTTGAAGAGCGGGAGGGGTTCAATGGCTACACCTTC. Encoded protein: CSVEEREGFNGYTF. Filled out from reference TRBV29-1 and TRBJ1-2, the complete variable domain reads SAVISQKPSRDICQRGTSLTIQCQVDSQVTMMFWYRQQPGQSLTLIATANQGSEATYESGFVIDKFPISRPNLTFSTLTVSNMSPEDSSIYLCSVEEREGFNGYTFGSGTRLTVV.

The CDR3 spells CSVELGRGETQYF. For the CDR3, the DNA is TGCAGCGTTGAACTTGGGAGGGGTGAGACCCAGTACTTC. The chain uses TRBV29-1 and TRBJ2-5; 7 bases match TRBD2. Germline CDR1 reads SQVTM; CDR2 reads ANQGSEA. This CDR3 is built from 13 residues. With V trimmed by 2 bases and J by 5 bases, 5 bases remained unmatched.

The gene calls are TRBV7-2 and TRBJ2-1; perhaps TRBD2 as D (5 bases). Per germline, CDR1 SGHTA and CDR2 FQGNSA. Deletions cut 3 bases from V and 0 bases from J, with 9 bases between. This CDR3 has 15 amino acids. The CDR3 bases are TGTGCCAGCAGCTTGGACTTCTTCTCCTACAATGAGCAGTTCTTC. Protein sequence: CASSLDFFSYNEQFF.

CDR3 nucleotides: TGTGCCAGCGGATTAACAGGGGACCGGTCCTACGAGCAGTACTTC. Protein: CASGLTGDRSYEQYF. The chain links TRBV6-5 to TRBJ2-7; 7 bases line up with TRBD1. The CDR3 is 15 amino acids. The V gene's germline CDR1 is MNHEY and CDR2 SVGAGI. Trimming cost V 8 bases and J 1 base; bases outside gene matches: 11.